This record concerns one T cell receptor (beta chain) sequence. A junction boundary mismatches the germline segment, possibly from a read error. The method was immunoSEQ multiplex PCR; TCRdb's version includes in-frame clones alone and lacks a portion of them. Among about 140,000 clones listed, about four fifths were seen once. This sample is drawn from a study of blood T cell repertoires in COVID-19. CDR1 and CDR2 (germline): SQVTM, ANQGSEA. CDR3 size: 17 residues. This clonotype was obtained from a man aged 25-40 years with COVID-19, enrolled during active disease. Sequenced sample: peripheral blood. The rearrangement links TRBV29-1 to TRBJ2-7; 12 nucleotides agree with TRBD2. This CDR3 is CSVEGRPTSGSLREQYF. DNA for the CDR3: TGCAGCGTCGAAGGTCGTCCGACTAGCGGGAGCCTACGCGAGCAGTACTTC.